The 9 T cell receptor beta chains listed next were all sequenced from one sample in a study of T cell repertoires in cytomegalovirus infection. TCRdb analysed the reads with MiXCR anew, one entry per CDR3 protein. The sample includes fewer than 1,000,000 distinct CDR3 sequences, about a third seen only once; the top ten take around 15%. For these receptors, no antigen is known. The sample in question was cultured CD8+ T cells from PBMCs, obtained from culture after CMV antigen stimulation. The receptors here all came from a human donor in good health (CMV status not recorded). Some clones in this sample may be carry-over from other donors' samples.

This clonotype showed up just a few times. The rearrangement joins TRBV6-5 to TRBJ2-7; D gene ambiguous. The germline gives CDR1 MNHEY, CDR2 SVGAGI. V was clipped by 4 bases and J by 4 bases, with 14 bases between them. The CDR3 runs to 14 residues. CDR3 amino acids: CASSLGTDQYEQYF. The DNA of the CDR3 is TGTGCCAGCAGTTTAGGAACAGACCAGTACGAGCAGTACTTC.

Notes on this clonotype: Possible read error: a much larger clone is one base away. This chain joins TRBV7-6 and TRBJ1-5; D perhaps matches TRBD1 (5 bases). There are 16 residues in the CDR3. Per the germline V gene, CDR1 is SGHVS and CDR2 is FNYEAQ. The CDR3 DNA reads TGTACCAGCAGCTTAGGGGCTGTTTATAGCAATCAGCCCCAGCATTTT. Protein: CTSSLGAVYSNQPQHF.

Many counts were recorded for this clonotype. This chain uses TRBV7-6 with TRBJ2-7, with 7 bases lining up with TRBD2. This CDR3 is 15 amino acids long. Germline CDR1 reads SGHVS; CDR2 reads FNYEAQ. V shed 5 bases, J shed 7 bases, and the junction held 14 bases outside the gene matches. CDR3 nucleotide sequence: TGTGCCAGCAGCCCGGGTTGGGGGGGGAAGGTGGAGCAGTACTTC. Protein: CASSPGWGGKVEQYF.

This rearrangement joins TRBV4-3 to TRBJ1-5; the D is unclear. Germline V CDR1 and CDR2: LGHNA, YSLEER. Trimming shortened V by 6 bases and J by 2 bases, and 11 bases separated the two germline ends. The CDR3 length is 14 residues. The CDR3 spells CASRGRRGNQPQHF. The CDR3 DNA reads TGCGCCAGCAGGGGCAGACGGGGCAATCAGCCCCAGCATTTT.

In this sample, this clonotype turned up a few times. The chain employs TRBV7-9 and TRBJ2-1; D may correspond to TRBD1 or TRBD2 (5 bases each). The V gene lost 0 bases and the J gene lost 3 bases, with 9 bases spanning the gap. This CDR3 contains 15 residues. CDR1 and CDR2 from the germline V gene are SEHNR and FQNEAQ (reference sequence). The CDR3 DNA follows: TGTGCCAGCAGCTTAGCGCCGGGGCTCTACAATGAGCAGTTCTTC. Translation gives CASSLAPGLYNEQFF.

The sample holds a few counts of this clonotype. The J gene is TRBJ2-7, the V gene TRBV7-8; D gene ambiguous. The CDR3 loop spans 13 amino acids. The germline CDR1 and CDR2 sequences are SGHVS and FQNEAQ. Trimming took off 2 bases at V and 2 bases at J, with 7 bases between the two ends. The CDR3 loop reads CASSLQETYEQYF. The CDR3 nucleotides read TGTGCCAGCAGCTTACAGGAAACCTACGAGCAGTACTTC.

Note on this clonotype: This may arise from a read error, as a much more abundant clone is one base away. The chain combines TRBV7-6 with TRBJ2-3, with 8 bases aligning to TRBD2. Germline-derived CDR1 and CDR2 are SGHVS and FNYEAQ. CDR3 length: 13 amino acids. CDR3 in amino acids: CASRGGVTDPQYF. CDR3 DNA: TGTGCCAGCCGGGGGGGCGTCACAGATCCGCAGTATTTT.

Details on this clonotype: The CDR3 carries no conserved terminal phenylalanine or tryptophan, so it likely arises from a read error. The chain has TRBV7-4 and TRBJ1-2; 7 nucleotides agree with TRBD1. CDR3 length: 14 residues. Germline CDR1 is SGHVT and CDR2 is SQSDAQ. Germline trimming cut 5 bases from V and 4 bases from J; bases unmatched to any gene: 7. The CDR3 coding sequence is TGTGCCAGCAGCCCTCCGGGACAGTTCTATGGCTACACCTTA. Protein sequence: CASSPPGQFYGYTL.

Only a few counts were recorded for this clonotype. The rearrangement uses TRBV6-6 and TRBJ2-7; TRBD1 agrees at 8 bases. V lost 2 bases to trimming and J lost 6 bases; unmatched junction nucleotides: 6. The V gene's germline CDR1 is MNHNY and CDR2 SVGAGI (reference sequence). The CDR3 runs 14 residues. CDR3 region: CASSYGRTGTEQYV. The CDR3 bases are TGTGCCAGCAGTTACGGAAGGACAGGGACCGAGCAGTACGTC.